This entry concerns a single T cell receptor beta chain. What this receptor recognizes is not known. No much larger clone is present one base from it, and per-base qualities are unavailable. The data were taken from a study of patients and donors after allogeneic stem cell transplantation (dated by TCRdb to the early 2020s). Library preparation was by RT-PCR. TCRdb records NextSeq 550 as the sequencer. The raw public data were reprocessed by TCRdb itself: fastp quality trimming at Q25, MiXCR clonotype calling, in-frame beta chains only. Rows merge per CDR3 protein into single entries with the most common DNA and genes. The sample table shows 400,000 to 500,000 distinct CDR3 sequences, and 15% to 20% are seen once. Clones ranked in the top ten supply less than 8% of the sample. The material sequenced was blood, either unsorted or a sorted T cell fraction (not recorded which). The sequence was obtained from a human donor who was either an allogeneic HSCT recipient or a stem cell or donor lymphocyte infusion donor (not recorded which). It is not recorded whose cells these are; they may come from a transplant donor.

Here the CDR3 is given as CASSLGPKQPQHF. In nucleotide form, the sequence is TGTGCCAGCAGCTTGGGGCCGAAACAGCCCCAGCATTTT. This receptor chain uses TRBV7-2 and TRBJ1-5; the D gene is perhaps TRBD1, on 5 matching bases. The trim is 3 bases for V and 7 bases for J, with a gap of 10 bases between the germline ends. CDR3 length: 13 amino acids, cysteine to phenylalanine. The DNA shown is the 39-base CDR3, in frame from base 1. Reading the germline V gene gives CDR1 SGHTA and CDR2 FQGNSA. Beyond the CDR3, the reference TRBV7-2 and TRBJ1-5 genes provide the residues; the full variable domain reads: GAGVSQSPSNKVTEKGKDVELRCDPISGHTALYWYRQSLGQGLEFLIYFQGNSAPDKSGLPSDRFSAERTGGSVSTLTIQRTQQEDSAVYLCASSLGPKQPQHFGDGTRLSIL.